This T cell receptor beta chain came from a study of regulatory T cells. Study observations and caveats: Patient repertoires had restricted TRB V-J pairs and skewed V and J usage, most in Tregs. In CD3G-deficient patients, conventional CD4+ T cells were enriched for hydrophobic CDR3 residues at positions 6 and 7.

The PCR used 52 TRBV and 13 TRBJ primers. Libraries were prepared by immunoSEQ multiplex PCR; TCRdb keeps only in-frame clonotypes and omits some of them. The sample lists about 35,000 clones, around 91% seen once, with 2% to 3% in the top ten. Autoimmunity was present in every CD3G-deficient patient, worse in two. Patients aged 2 to 39 years had fewer naive and more memory CD4+ and CD8+ T cells. CD4+ cells were sorted into CD25-high CD127-low regulatory cells and CD25-low CD127-high conventional cells. The germline V and J ends were trimmed by 3 bases and 7 bases, with 7 bases remaining between them. CDR3 length: 12 amino acids. Germline CDR1 and CDR2: MNHNS and SASEGT. Concerning this clone: As yet, its antigen is unknown.

This chain uses TRBV6-1 with TRBJ1-5; D call uncertain. The sequence was collected from a young adult with CD3G deficiency. The sequencing input was conventional CD4+ T cells sorted from blood. The CDR3 DNA follows: TGTGCCAGCAGTGACGACGGACAGCCCCAGCATTTT. Its protein product is CASSDDGQPQHF.